This TCR beta chain came from a study of memory CD4+ T cells and cytomegalovirus serostatus (dated by TCRdb to between 2018 and 2020). Study-level background: A total of about 35 healthy Belgian adults, of whom 9 were CMV seropositive and 24 were CMV seronegative, were included in the cohort. To replicate a published TCR-based CMV serostatus classifier, the study sequenced CD4+ memory TCRbeta repertoires from a Belgian cohort whose cytomegalovirus serostatus was known.

The Quick-DNA Microprep Kit was used to extract genomic DNA from the sorted cells. Amplification of TCRbeta DNA was done with the immunoSEQ hsTCRbeta kit, following the protocol from the manufacturer. An Illumina MiSeq instrument was used to sequence the TCRbeta libraries. Under the source paper's analysis protocol: Following removal of out-of-frame sequences, 2 million to 2.5 million distinct TCRbeta sequences were retained, with an average of around 70,000 per individual. Each individual was scored using the number of some 150 previously reported CMV-associated TCRbeta sequences that the individual carried and the total number of productive distinct TCRbeta sequences. A beta-binomial model was reimplemented in Python, and scikit-learn random forests with default parameters were trained on data from the US cohort. Classifier performance on the Belgian cohort was reported as the median AUC with percentile confidence intervals calculated over 10,000 bootstrap iterations. What TCRdb holds here is the immuneACCESS table cut down to in-frame rearrangements. Part of the clones is not present; checked against another copy, under half of the missing clones reflect an unresolved V gene, and the others are unexplained. D and trimming were read from the DNA, whereas the V and J calls and clone size are those reported in that table. Present in this sample are 40,000 to 45,000 clones, around 80% of which were seen just once. Approximately 1.9% of the sample is held by the ten biggest clonotypes.

Single viable CD3+CD4+CD8-CD45RO+ cells were sorted as memory CD4+ T cells on a FACSAria II. CMV serostatus was determined using a Roche Elecsys assay that detects serum IgG against CMV pp150, pp28, p38 and p52. After thawing, total CD4+ T cells were enriched by positive selection with CD4 magnetic microbeads. Samples originated from another study that specifically interrogated the CD4+ T cell memory repertoire. Peripheral blood mononuclear cells were isolated and cryopreserved according to standard operating procedures, and serum was stored at -80 degrees C. The staining used CD3-PerCP (BW264/56), CD4-APC (RPA-T4), CD45RO-PE (UCHT1) and CD8-Pacific Orange (3B5) antibodies, and Sytox blue was used to exclude non-viable cells. Concerning this clone: Its antigen has not been determined. Base quality data are lacking; no much larger clone is found one base away.

Broad study findings and their caveats: A median bootstrapped AUC of almost 0.96 with a 95% CI of 0.76-1.00 was achieved on the Belgian cohort by the original-framework classifier. Unlike the original study, which covered naive and memory CD4+ and CD8+ populations, the Belgian study sequenced only CD4+CD45RO+ memory cells. The results were interpreted as suggesting that the CMV-associated TCR signature is mostly present in the CD4+ memory repertoire. CMV serostatus prediction reached a median bootstrapped AUC of approximately 0.96 with the original framework and about 0.91 with a US-trained random forest. Of over 150 previously reported CMV-associated TCRbeta sequences, over 65 appeared in the CD4+ memory repertoires, each in one to five individuals.

V is reduced by 5 bases and J by 8 bases, leaving a spacing of 10 bases between them. Taken from cysteine to phenylalanine, the CDR3 has 12 residues. Just CDR3 DNA is preserved here, 36 bases in frame from base 1. The CDR1 and CDR2 encoded by the germline V gene are SGHTA and FQGTGA. The sequence came from an adult in good health and CMV-seronegative. The V and J genes are TRBV7-3 and TRBJ2-1, with the D gene too uncertain to name. Source material: memory CD4+ T cells from blood. The CDR3 corresponds to CASSPGSHEQFF. The DNA sequence follows: TGTGCCAGCAGCCCGGGCTCCCATGAGCAGTTCTTC.